Below, 4 T cell receptor beta chains from the same sample are listed, as sequenced in a study of cytomegalovirus exposure and HLA in healthy donors. The primer mix had 60 Vbeta and 13 Jbeta primers. TCRdb's copy holds only in-frame clones and misses some; the assay was immunoSEQ multiplex PCR. The sample yields about 170,000 clones, approximately 88% seen once. The material sequenced was PBMCs. The receptors come from a boy between 2 and 10 years old in good health and CMV-seronegative.

This sequence joins TRBV6-5 and TRBJ1-2; D not certain. Germline lookup yields CDR1 MNHEY and CDR2 SVGAGI. This CDR3 spans 14 amino acids. Trimming cost V 0 bases and J 3 bases, with 8 bases left between them. The CDR3 spells CASSYSMEDYGYTF. The CDR3 DNA reads as TGTGCCAGCAGTTACTCGATGGAGGACTATGGCTACACCTTC.

The CDR3 sequence: CASSLRQDINPNQPQHF. The CDR3 DNA sequence: TGCGCCAGCAGCTTACGACAGGACATTAATCCCAATCAGCCCCAGCATTTT. The V and J genes are TRBV4-1 and TRBJ1-5, with a weak D call TRBD1 (6 bases). Germline V CDR1 and CDR2: MGHRA, YSYEKL. The V end was cut by 5 bases, the J end by 3 bases, with 20 bases between. The CDR3 sequence is 17 residues long.

The chain employs TRBV5-1 and TRBJ2-7, with 7 bases aligning to TRBD2. Germline V gene data show CDR1 as SGHRS and CDR2 as YFSETQ. V gave up 0 bases and J gave up 4 bases; unmatched junction bases: 10. This CDR3 is built from 16 residues. The CDR3 loop reads CASSLEAGGREYEQYF. CDR3 DNA: TGCGCCAGCAGCTTGGAGGCGGGTGGGAGGGAATACGAGCAGTACTTC.

V gene TRBV6-1 combines with J gene TRBJ2-1; D might be TRBD1 (5 bases). This CDR3 is 14 amino acids long. The germline gives CDR1 MNHNS, CDR2 SASEGT. Trimming pared 3 bases from V and 3 bases from J, leaving 9 bases between. CDR3 region: CASSEQGYYNEQFF. In DNA form, the CDR3 reads TGTGCCAGCAGTGAGCAGGGATACTACAATGAGCAGTTCTTC.